This entry lists 22 T cell receptor beta chains sequenced from one sample in a study of breast tumors, draining lymph nodes, adjacent tissues. Each CDR3 protein is one row after TCRdb ran MiXCR on the multiplex PCR reads. The table lists about 11,000 distinct CDR3 sequences, about 36% of them singletons, with 14% to 15% in the top ten. Sequenced input: breast tumor tissue. These receptor sequences come from a female donor with breast cancer. Some clones in this sample may be carry-over from other donors' samples.

Comments on this clonotype: One junction end does not reproduce the germline sequence, and a read error may be involved. The rearrangement joins TRBV27 to TRBJ2-3; 7 bases fit TRBD1. The CDR3 runs to 15 residues. Germline CDR1 reads MNHEY; CDR2 reads SMNVEV (reference sequence). CDR3: CASSSVGAGTDMQYF. In nucleotides, the CDR3 is TGTGCCAGCAGTTCGGTCGGCGCAGGGACAGATATGCAGTATTTT.

The CDR3 DNA sequence: TGCAGTGCTAGAGGGACAGCCTATGGCTACACCTTC. It encodes CSARGTAYGYTF. The chain couples TRBV20-1 to TRBJ1-2; TRBD1 might be the D (6 bases). Trimming shortened V by 1 base and J by 4 bases, and 7 bases separated the two germline ends. The CDR3 is 12 residues long. Germline assignment: CDR1 DFQATT and CDR2 SNEGSKA (reference sequence).

This clonotype was recorded many times. The gene calls are TRBV30 and TRBJ2-1; D is perhaps TRBD1 (5 bases). With 5 bases removed from V and 10 bases from J, the gap between germline ends came to 15 bases. This CDR3 is 12 amino acids long. Germline CDR1 and CDR2: GTSNPN and SVGIG (reference sequence). The CDR3 reads CAWGQGAQEQFF. The CDR3 DNA is TGTGCCTGGGGTCAAGGGGCACAGGAGCAGTTCTTC.

The J gene is TRBJ2-7, the V gene TRBV2; the match to TRBD2 covers 10 bases. From germline, CDR1 is SNHLY and CDR2 FYNNEI. The CDR3 runs 14 residues. Germline trimming cut 6 bases from V and 3 bases from J; bases unmatched to any gene: 5. The CDR3 sequence is CASRVQREGYEQYF. CDR3 DNA: TGTGCCAGCAGGGTCCAGCGGGAGGGCTACGAGCAGTACTTC.

The chain recombines TRBV20-1 with TRBJ2-3; 11 nucleotides line up with TRBD2. The CDR3 has 13 amino acids. The germline gives CDR1 DFQATT, CDR2 SNEGSKA (reference sequence). V dropped 3 bases and J dropped 7; count of bases not matched to a gene: 3. The CDR3: CSASGTSGNTQYF. DNA of the CDR3: TGCAGTGCTAGCGGGACTAGCGGTAATACGCAGTATTTT.

The sample holds a few counts of this clonotype. This chain uses TRBV7-9 with TRBJ2-5; D possibly corresponds to TRBD1 (5 bases). Deletions cut 8 bases from V and 5 bases from J, with 18 bases between. The CDR3 sequence is 14 residues long. Germline loops: CDR1 SEHNR, CDR2 FQNEAQ (reference sequence). CDR3 DNA: TGTGCCAGCCAAGGGAAGGGGCCAAGGGAGACCCAGTACTTC. Translating gives CASQGKGPRETQYF.

The CDR3, as DNA: TGCAGCGTGCTCGGACTAGCGGGGGGTGAGCAGTTCTTC. It yields the protein CSVLGLAGGEQFF. The V call is TRBV29-1, the J call TRBJ2-1, with 14 bases aligning to TRBD2. V dropped 6 bases and J dropped 9; count of bases not matched to a gene: 4. Germline V gene lookup returns CDR1 SQVTM and CDR2 ANQGSEA. This CDR3 has 13 residues.

This clonotype was seen ten or more times. This chain connects TRBV9 to TRBJ2-3; tentative D call: TRBD2 (7 bases). Germline V gene lookup returns CDR1 SGDLS and CDR2 YYNGEE. V was cut by 5 bases and J by 3 bases, with 19 bases left in between. The CDR3 sequence is 16 residues long. In nucleotides, the CDR3 is TGTGCCAGCAGTCCCCGGAGGGGGGGGCCAACAGATACGCAGTATTTT. It encodes CASSPRRGGPTDTQYF. Filled out from reference TRBV9 and TRBJ2-3, the complete variable domain reads DSGVTQTPKHLITATGQRVTLRCSPRSGDLSVYWYQQSLDQGLQFLIQYYNGEERAKGNILERFSAQQFPDLHSELNLSSLELGDSALYFCASSPRRGGPTDTQYFGPGTRLTVL.

As to this clonotype: At one of its ends the junction is not consistent with the germline gene, which may arise from a read error. V gene TRBV7-9 combines with J gene TRBJ2-7, with D maybe TRBD2 (6 bases). There are 14 residues in the CDR3. Looked up from germline, CDR1 is SEHNR and CDR2 is FQNEAQ (reference sequence). The CDR3 protein is CAGSLDATSYEQYF. The CDR3 DNA is TGTGCCGGCAGCTTAGATGCGACTAGCTACGAGCAGTACTTC.

The gene calls are TRBV18 and TRBJ2-3; unclear D gene. There are 11 residues in the CDR3. V dropped 5 bases and J dropped 3 bases, with 3 bases sitting between them. Germline values: CDR1 KGHSH, CDR2 LQKENI. The CDR3 DNA reads TGTGCCAGCTCAACGACAGATACGCAGTATTTT. Translation gives CASSTTDTQYF.

The CDR3 region has the DNA TGTGCCAGCAGCTTAGAAGGCTACGAGCAGTACTTC. Translation gives CASSLEGYEQYF. V usage is TRBV11-3 and J usage is TRBJ2-7; D unclear. Trimming removed 0 bases at V and 3 bases at J, with 3 bases between. Germline CDR1 SGHNT, CDR2 YENEEA. This CDR3 has 12 amino acids.

Regarding this clonotype: Lacking the conserved final phenylalanine or tryptophan, this CDR3 likely reflects a read error. The chain has TRBV7-9 and TRBJ1-5; weak D call: TRBD1 (5 bases). The germline V gene has CDR1 SEHNR and CDR2 FQNEAQ (reference sequence). Trimming pared 2 bases from V and 0 bases from J, leaving 8 bases between. The CDR3 is made up of 15 amino acids. The CDR3 DNA is TGTGCCAGCAGCTTAAGGACAACTAGCAATCAGCCCCAGCATCTT. This translates into CASSLRTTSNQPQHL.

This clonotype was picked up many times. The genes are TRBV7-2 and TRBJ2-7, with TRBD2 identical over 13 bases. With 4 bases clipped from V and 1 base from J, the junction kept 7 bases outside the gene matches. The CDR3 covers 17 residues. From germline, CDR1 is SGHTA and CDR2 FQGNSA. The CDR3: CASSSGLAGVLSYEQYF. The DNA of the CDR3 is TGTGCCAGCAGCTCAGGACTAGCGGGAGTTCTGTCCTACGAGCAGTACTTC.

This clonotype was seen ten or more times. The V and J genes are TRBV24-1 and TRBJ2-2, with 9 bases lining up with TRBD2. This CDR3 has 14 residues. J was trimmed by 1 base and V by 7 bases; bases with no gene match: 0. Germline V CDR1 and CDR2: KGHDR, SFDVKD. CDR3 in DNA: TGTGCCACCAGGACTAGCGGGAACACCGGGGAGCTGTTTTTT. It encodes CATRTSGNTGELFF.

In this sample, this clonotype turned up many times. The CDR3 bases are TGTGCCAGCAGTCGGGACTCGAGCTCCTACAATGAGCAGTTCTTC. It is translated as CASSRDSSSYNEQFF. V gene TRBV3-1 combines with J gene TRBJ2-1; D perhaps matches TRBD2 (6 bases). Germline CDR1 is LGHDT and CDR2 is YNNKEL (reference sequence). CDR3 length: 15 residues. Trimming took off 6 bases at V and 0 bases at J, with 12 bases between the two ends.

Many counts were recorded for this clonotype. The CDR3 region is CASSSLAGAFTDTQYF. CDR3 DNA sequence: TGTGCCAGCAGTTCACTAGCGGGAGCCTTCACAGATACGCAGTATTTT. The rearrangement uses TRBV28 and TRBJ2-3, with 11 bases fitting TRBD2. This CDR3 has 16 residues. Germline-derived CDR1 and CDR2 are MDHEN and SYDVKM. J was trimmed by 2 bases and V by 4 bases; bases with no gene match: 5.

By frequency in the sample, this clonotype is medium-sized. This chain uses TRBV15 with TRBJ2-7; possible D gene TRBD1, 6 bases. The CDR3 extends over 13 amino acids. V lost 0 bases and J 7 bases, leaving 10 bases between the germline ends. Germline CDR1 LNHNV, CDR2 YYDKDF (reference sequence). CDR3 sequence reads: CATSRDTGMEQYF. CDR3 in DNA: TGTGCCACCAGCAGAGACACAGGGATGGAGCAGTACTTC.

There are many counts of this clonotype. V is TRBV20-1 and J is TRBJ1-5, with 7 nucleotides matching TRBD1. Germline V gene sequence: CDR1 DFQATT, CDR2 SNEGSKA (reference sequence). V lost 2 bases, J lost 6 bases, and 4 bases stayed unmatched. The CDR3 is 13 residues long. This chain's CDR3 is CSARNRGGQPQHF. As DNA, the CDR3 is TGCAGTGCTAGAAACAGGGGAGGTCAGCCCCAGCATTTT.

This clonotype qualifies as medium-sized. This chain uses TRBV9 with TRBJ1-6, with 7 bases matching TRBD1. This CDR3 has 15 residues. In germline, CDR1 is SGDLS, CDR2 YYNGEE. Trimming took 3 bases from V and 7 from J; bases not matched to a gene: 7. CDR3 nucleotides: TGTGCCAGCAGCGCGACCGGGACAGAGAATTCACCCCTCCACTTT. Amino acids: CASSATGTENSPLHF. Combining the CDR3 with reference TRBV9 and TRBJ1-6 gives the whole variable domain DSGVTQTPKHLITATGQRVTLRCSPRSGDLSVYWYQQSLDQGLQFLIQYYNGEERAKGNILERFSAQQFPDLHSELNLSSLELGDSALYFCASSATGTENSPLHFGNGTRLTVT.

This clonotype has only a few counts. A much larger clonotype is one base distant, so this may be a read error. The chain is built from TRBV7-2 and TRBJ1-4, with a possible D match to TRBD1 (5 bases). The CDR3 covers 15 residues. Germline-derived CDR1 and CDR2 are SGHTA and FQGNSA. As DNA, the CDR3 is TGTGCCAGCAGCTTTGGGTGGGGCACTAATGAAGAACTGTTTTTT. Translating it yields CASSFGWGTNEELFF. The full variable domain, with the rest looked up from reference TRBV7-2 and TRBJ1-4, is GAGVSQSPSNKVTEKGKDVELRCDPISGHTALYWYRQSLGQGLEFLIYFQGNSAPDKSGLPSDRFSAERTGGSVSTLTIQRTQQEDSAVYLCASSFGWGTNEELFFGSGTQLSVL.

The V gene is TRBV2, the J gene TRBJ2-7; 16 nucleotides match TRBD2. J gave up 2 bases and V 2 bases, and 9 bases lay outside the gene matches. CDR1 is SNHLY and CDR2 is FYNNEI in the germline V gene. The CDR3 totals 19 residues. The CDR3 DNA is TGTGCCAGCAGTGAATCTATCTACGGGACTAGCGGGAGGGCCTACGAGCAGTACTTC. Translating gives CASSESIYGTSGRAYEQYF. The full variable domain, in which reference TRBV2 and TRBJ2-7 provide the parts outside the CDR3, is EPEVTQTPSHQVTQMGQEVILRCVPISNHLYFYWYRQILGQKVEFLVSFYNNEISEKSEIFDDQFSVERPDGSNFTLKIRSTKLEDSAMYFCASSESIYGTSGRAYEQYFGPGTRLTVT.

This clonotype was counted many times. V is TRBV5-1 and J is TRBJ1-2; possibly TRBD1 for D (5 bases). This CDR3 has 13 amino acids. V lost 2 bases, J lost 6 bases, and 11 bases lay in between. From germline, CDR1 is SGHRS and CDR2 YFSETQ. The CDR3 nucleotides are TGCGCCAGCAGCTTTCAGGGTAGCGATGGCTACACCTTC. Translation gives CASSFQGSDGYTF.